The 6 T cell receptor beta chains presented below share a single source sample, sequenced in a study of cytomegalovirus exposure and HLA in healthy donors. Primers for the PCR totalled 60 Vbeta and 13 Jbeta. Measured with immunoSEQ multiplex PCR; TCRdb has only the in-frame clones, and not every one. In the table there are approximately 150,000 clones, over 65% of which are singletons. The sequenced material came from PBMCs. Every receptor here comes from a middle-aged man in good health and CMV-seropositive.

This chain connects TRBV2 to TRBJ2-5; no clear D gene. Looked up from germline, CDR1 is SNHLY and CDR2 is FYNNEI. The CDR3 is 11 residues long. V lost 5 bases and J lost 2, with 3 bases in between. CDR3 nucleotide sequence: TGTGCCAGCAGTCCACAAGAGACCCAGTACTTC. As protein: CASSPQETQYF.

The rearrangement uses TRBV28 and TRBJ1-2, with TRBD1 identical over 9 bases. Trimming removed 7 bases from V and 1 base from J; junction bases left unmatched: 10. CDR1 and CDR2 (germline): MDHEN, SYDVKM. This CDR3 has 16 amino acids. CDR3 DNA: TGTGCCAGCAACAACCCACCGGGACAGGGTAACTATGGCTACACCTTC. This sequence encodes CASNNPPGQGNYGYTF.

The chain carries TRBV28 and TRBJ2-1, with 10 bases fitting TRBD1. This CDR3 comprises 16 residues. Germline CDR1 and CDR2: MDHEN and SYDVKM. J lost 4 bases, V lost 5 bases, and 8 bases had no gene match. The CDR3: CASSGGGQGFYNEQFF. CDR3 DNA: TGTGCCAGCAGTGGTGGGGGACAGGGGTTTTACAATGAGCAGTTCTTC.

This chain joins TRBV25-1 and TRBJ1-2; D unclear. The ends were cut back, 8 bases at V and 0 bases at J, with 4 bases in the middle. The CDR3 has 11 amino acids. Germline CDR1 reads MGHDK; CDR2 reads SYGVNS. This CDR3 reads CASPANYGYTF. The CDR3 nucleotides read TGTGCCAGCCCGGCTAACTATGGCTACACCTTC.

The sample holds a few counts of this clone. The chain carries TRBV7-9 and TRBJ1-5; D possibly corresponds to TRBD1 (5 bases). Germline CDR1 and CDR2: SEHNR and FQNEAQ (reference sequence). The V end lost 0 bases, the J end lost 9 bases, and 6 bases lay between the germline ends. The CDR3 spans 12 residues. In DNA form, the CDR3 reads TGTGCCAGCAGCTTAGCGGGGCGGCCCCAGCATTTT. This encodes CASSLAGRPQHF.

The chain couples TRBV5-6 to TRBJ1-6; maybe TRBD1 (5 bases). The CDR3 loop spans 13 amino acids. The ends were cut back, 2 bases at V and 7 bases at J, with 7 bases in the middle. Germline assignment: CDR1 SGHDT and CDR2 YYEEEE. CDR3 DNA sequence: TGTGCCAGCAGCTTTGCAGGGAATTCACCCCTCCACTTT. It codes for CASSFAGNSPLHF.